This record covers a single T cell receptor beta chain. This record belongs to a study of blood T cells in healthy people across ages. A sample-barcoded 5' primer and a J-beta primer mix were used in a second PCR of about 6 to 11 cycles. A single record per CDR3 protein comes from TCRdb applying MiXCR to the 5' RACE reads. The data show approximately 1,700,000 distinct CDR3 sequences, more than 35% seen once. CDR3 size: 17 residues. Losses at the gene ends were 1 base for V and 0 bases for J; bases not matched to a gene: 1. Germline V CDR1 and CDR2: LGHNA, YSLEER. The specimen was blood. This clonotype was obtained from a human donor in good health. The chain has TRBV4-3 and TRBJ2-5; TRBD2 aligns across 14 bases. The chain's CDR3 is CASSQGTSGGYQETQYF. In nucleotides, the CDR3 is TGCGCCAGCAGCCAAGGGACTAGCGGGGGGTACCAAGAGACCCAGTACTTC.